This note documents a single TCR beta chain sequence. This sample stems from a study of blood T cell repertoires in COVID-19. Overall study: From T cells, B-cell-depleted T cells, or PBMCs came the material, which was cDNA or gDNA.

Sequenced by immunoSEQ multiplex PCR; TCRdb stores in-frame clones only, minus some. The sample yields a few hundred thousand clones, about 86% seen once. Looked up from germline, CDR1 is GTSNPN and CDR2 is SVGIG (reference sequence). Trimming stripped 2 bases from V and 0 bases from J, with 7 bases between. The CDR3 is 13 residues long. The receptor was derived from a woman aged 40 to 50 with acute COVID-19. The rearrangement uses TRBV30 and TRBJ1-1; D is uncertain. Sequencing was done on a sample of PBMCs or T cells enriched from blood (not recorded which). The CDR3 sequence is CAWSPGLNTEAFF. Written as DNA, the CDR3 is TGTGCCTGGAGTCCAGGTCTGAACACTGAAGCTTTCTTT.